Given below is one T cell receptor beta chain in context. Antigen: not known. This sample is drawn from a study of cytomegalovirus exposure and HLA in healthy donors. Whole-study findings and limits: It was reported in a later analysis that an Asian-associated ancestry cluster showed fewer N-insertions than the roughly 710-donor mean. Apart from CMV serostatus, no immune exposure information was available.

The PCR was carried out with 60 Vbeta primers and 13 Jbeta primers. Method: immunoSEQ multiplex PCR; TCRdb's copy keeps in-frame clones and lacks some. The sample has 100,000 to 150,000 clones; 65% to 75% are singletons. This CDR3 contains 13 residues. The junction had 2 bases not matched to a gene; V was cut back by 8 bases and J by 3 bases. The V gene's germline CDR1 is MNHNS and CDR2 SASEGT. The rearrangement links TRBV6-1 to TRBJ1-4; TRBD1 matches at 8 bases. The origin of this receptor is a woman between 45 and 60 years old in good health and CMV-seropositive. The sample consisted of PBMCs. The CDR3 region is CASLRGPNEKLFF. The CDR3 nucleotides read TGTGCCAGCCTCAGGGGGCCTAATGAAAAACTGTTTTTT.